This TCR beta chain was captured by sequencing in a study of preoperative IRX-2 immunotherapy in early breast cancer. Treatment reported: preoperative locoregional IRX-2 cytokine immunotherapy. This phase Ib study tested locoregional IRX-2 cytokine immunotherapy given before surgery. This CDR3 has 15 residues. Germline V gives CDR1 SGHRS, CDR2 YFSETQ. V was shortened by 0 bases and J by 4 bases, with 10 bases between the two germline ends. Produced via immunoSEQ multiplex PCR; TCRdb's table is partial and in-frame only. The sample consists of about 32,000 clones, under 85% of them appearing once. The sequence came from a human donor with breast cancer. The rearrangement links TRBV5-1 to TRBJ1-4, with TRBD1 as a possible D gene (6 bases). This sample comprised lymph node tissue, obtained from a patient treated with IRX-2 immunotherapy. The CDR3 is CASSLGRGVNEKLFF. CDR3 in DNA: TGCGCCAGCAGCTTGGGAAGGGGGGTTAATGAAAAACTGTTTTTT. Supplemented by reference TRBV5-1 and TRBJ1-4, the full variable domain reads KAGVTQTPRYLIKTRGQQVTLSCSPISGHRSVSWYQQTPGQGLQFLFEYFSETQRNKGNFPGRFSGRQFSNSRSEMNVSTLELGDSALYLCASSLGRGVNEKLFFGSGTQLSVL.